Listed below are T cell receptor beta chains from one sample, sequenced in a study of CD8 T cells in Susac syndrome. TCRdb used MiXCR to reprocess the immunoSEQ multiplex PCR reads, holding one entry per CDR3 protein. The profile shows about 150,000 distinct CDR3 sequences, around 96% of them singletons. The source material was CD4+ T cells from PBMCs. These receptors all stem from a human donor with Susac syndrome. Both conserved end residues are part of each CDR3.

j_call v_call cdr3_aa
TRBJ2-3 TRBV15 CATSRNPFPSAVGDTQYF
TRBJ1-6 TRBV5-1 CASSLAGDNSPLHF
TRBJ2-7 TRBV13 CASSRYLYEQYF
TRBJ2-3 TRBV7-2 CASSWRRTDTQYF
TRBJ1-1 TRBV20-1 CSAKRTQGRLRNTEAFF
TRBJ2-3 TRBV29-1 CSAQIIVSDTQYF
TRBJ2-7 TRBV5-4 CASSLAGPSYEQYF
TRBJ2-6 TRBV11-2 CASSPGTGGAGANVLTF
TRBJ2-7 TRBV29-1 CSVGDRGYEQYF
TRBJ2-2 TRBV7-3 CASRAGQGNTGELFF